This record covers a single TCR beta chain. Its matching antigen is unknown. Reverse transcription of about 0.45 to 1 ug RNA was performed with random hexamers. TCRdb re-analysed the immunoSEQ multiplex PCR reads in MiXCR, keeping a single row per CDR3 protein. The data show about 130,000 distinct CDR3 sequences, over 90% seen once. The record originates from a study of CD8 T cells in Susac syndrome. General study results and limits: The relatively small number of individuals in the TCR sequencing and HLA analysis was acknowledged by the study.

Sequences were obtained from CD4+ T cells from PBMCs. The sequence came from a human donor in good health.

Here the CDR3 reads CAWSRQSWQPQHF. In nucleotides, the CDR3 is TGTGCCTGGAGCCGACAGTCTTGGCAGCCCCAGCATTTT. The genes are TRBV30 and TRBJ1-5, with D perhaps TRBD1 (5 bases). The CDR3 runs 13 residues. Germline V gene sequence: CDR1 GTSNPN, CDR2 SVGIG (reference sequence). Trimming removed 3 bases at V and 7 bases at J, with 13 bases between.